This T cell receptor beta chain was observed in a study of identical twins. Whole-study findings and limits: Models came in too low on out-of-frame TCR alpha sharing in monozygotic twins. It was cross-sectional statistical analysis, not following the same donors, that the conclusions relied on.

Using its own MiXCR run on the 5' RACE reads, TCRdb lists one record per CDR3 protein. The table includes some 560,000 distinct CDR3 sequences, more than 9% detected once. This clonotype has at least ten counts. Its antigen is not known. J lost 7 bases, V lost 6 bases, and 5 bases had no gene match. CDR3 length equals 14 residues. The same specimen was also included in a second study, on yellow fever vaccine responses in identical twins.

Sequencing input: PBMCs. This clonotype originated in a woman aged 18-35 years in good health. V gene TRBV12-3 or TRBV12-4 combines with J gene TRBJ2-3, with 12 bases lining up with TRBD2. CDR3 amino acids: CASSLLAGGNTQYF. DNA of the CDR3: TGTGCCAGCAGCCTACTAGCGGGGGGAAATACGCAGTATTTT.